The source of this TCR beta chain is a study of blood T cell repertoires in COVID-19. The wider study: Sites across the United States, Italy and Spain contributed samples from acute and convalescent COVID-19. Nucleic acid was either cDNA or gDNA, and it came from T cells, B-cell-depleted T cells, or PBMCs.

The CDR3 has 13 amino acids. From germline, CDR1 is PRHDT and CDR2 FYEKMQ (reference sequence). V was trimmed by 4 bases and J by 4 bases, leaving 9 bases between them. Recruitment covered some 25 US areas and drew participants whose ages spanned about 18 to 90 years. Participant-reported clinical history was the basis for cohort assignment. Generated by immunoSEQ multiplex PCR, the TCRdb table keeps only in-frame clones and is missing some. The data show over 250,000 clones, around 90% seen once. The sequencing input was PBMCs or T cells enriched from blood (not recorded which). The chain employs TRBV13 and TRBJ2-3; no clear D. This receptor was obtained from a woman aged 25 to 45 who had recovered from COVID-19. The CDR3 protein is CASSSRLADTQYF. CDR3 DNA: TGTGCCAGCAGCTCTCGGTTAGCAGATACGCAGTATTTT.